This is a list of T cell receptor beta chains from one sample in a study of cytomegalovirus exposure and HLA in healthy donors. Method: immunoSEQ multiplex PCR; TCRdb's copy keeps in-frame clones and lacks some. The sample records 150,000 to 200,000 clones, 85% being singletons. Sequencing input: PBMCs. The receptors come from a man in his thirties or forties in good health and CMV-seropositive. Both conserved end residues are part of each CDR3. D genes are given only for firm matches. Only part of the rows carry a size: once, few, many, or a class if the clone is expanded.

D gene | clone size | J gene | V gene | CDR3 protein | CDR3 DNA
- | many | TRBJ1-1 | TRBV7-9 | CASSSQLNTEAFF | TGTGCCAGCAGCTCACAGCTGAACACTGAAGCTTTCTTT
- | once | TRBJ2-3 | TRBV30 | CAWSSSDTQYF | TGTGCCTGGAGTTCGTCAGATACGCAGTATTTT
TRBD1 | once | TRBJ1-4 | TRBV5-1 | CASRPGTDNEKLFF | TGCGCCAGCAGGCCCGGGACAGATAATGAAAAACTGTTTTTT
TRBD1 | - | TRBJ2-3 | TRBV27 | CASSFGTGSTDTQYF | TGTGCCAGCAGTTTTGGGACAGGGAGCACAGATACGCAGTATTTT
- | - | TRBJ1-4 | TRBV7-9 | CASSLVSGGEKLFF | TGTGCCAGCAGCTTAGTGTCGGGGGGCGAAAAACTGTTTTTT
- | - | TRBJ2-7 | TRBV7-6 | CASSSEQVGDYEQYF | TGTGCCAGCAGCTCGGAACAGGTTGGGGATTACGAGCAGTACTTC
- | few | TRBJ1-1 | TRBV6-4 | CASSGGATTGPAFF | TGTGCCAGCAGTGGTGGGGCGACAACAGGGCCAGCTTTCTTT
TRBD1 | - | TRBJ1-1 | TRBV2 | CASSEGQGYTEAFF | TGTGCCAGCAGTGAGGGACAGGGATACACTGAAGCTTTCTTT
- | - | TRBJ1-5 | TRBV15 | CATSPRSSNQPQHF | TGTGCCACCAGCCCTAGGAGTAGCAATCAGCCCCAGCATTTT
- | - | TRBJ1-5 | TRBV6-1 | CASKRGGPNQPQHF | TGTGCCAGCAAAAGGGGGGGACCCAATCAGCCCCAGCATTTT
TRBD2 | - | TRBJ2-3 | TRBV9 | CASSSGGGQGDTQYF | TGTGCCAGCAGCTCCGGGGGGGGGCAGGGAGATACGCAGTATTTT
- | once | TRBJ2-2 | TRBV7-9 | CASRRLGGDTGELFF | TGTGCCAGCCGCCGGTTAGGGGGGGACACCGGGGAGCTGTTTTTT
- | - | TRBJ1-5 | TRBV29-1 | CSVQDRGGQPQHF | TGCAGCGTCCAGGACCGGGGAGGACAGCCCCAGCATTTT
TRBD1 | - | TRBJ2-7 | TRBV6-5 | CARAGTDSYEQYF | TGTGCCAGGGCCGGGACAGACTCCTACGAGCAGTACTTC
- | - | TRBJ2-3 | TRBV6-5 | CASSYVGAGDTQYF | TGTGCCAGCAGTTACGTGGGGGCAGGGGATACGCAGTATTTT
TRBD2 | - | TRBJ2-7 | TRBV2 | CASSPLGRGGSYEQYF | TGTGCCAGCAGCCCGTTGGGGCGGGGGGGATCCTACGAGCAGTACTTC
TRBD2 | - | TRBJ2-2 | TRBV29-1 | CSVEYSGGTNTGELFF | TGCAGCGTTGAGTATAGCGGGGGGACGAACACCGGGGAGCTGTTTTTT
TRBD1 | - | TRBJ2-1 | TRBV18 | CASSRGTGSSYNEQFF | TGTGCCAGCTCCCGAGGGACAGGGAGCTCCTACAATGAGCAGTTCTTC
- | - | TRBJ2-7 | TRBV27 | CASSLSAGGPFYEQYF | TGTGCCAGCAGTTTATCGGCAGGAGGCCCATTTTACGAGCAGTACTTC
- | - | TRBJ1-5 | TRBV27 | CASSTYSNQPQHF | TGTGCCAGCAGTACCTATAGCAATCAGCCCCAGCATTTT
TRBD1 | - | TRBJ2-7 | TRBV4-3 | CASSQEGTGAYEQYF | TGCGCCAGCAGCCAAGAGGGGACAGGGGCCTACGAGCAGTACTTC
- | - | TRBJ2-4 | TRBV4-3 | CASSQDWKRVADRIQYF | TGCGCCAGCAGCCAAGACTGGAAACGAGTAGCGGACCGGATTCAGTACTTC
TRBD2 | - | TRBJ2-7 | TRBV4-3 | CASSQDAGGGYEQYF | TGCGCCAGCAGCCAAGATGCGGGGGGGGGCTACGAGCAGTACTTC
TRBD1 | - | TRBJ2-7 | TRBV6-4 | CASSAGQGRNF | TGTGCCAGCAGTGCCGGACAGGGGCGGAACTTC
- | - | TRBJ2-1 | TRBV5-1 | CASSEQVVSNEQFF | TGCGCCAGCAGCGAACAGGTTGTGAGCAATGAGCAGTTCTTC
TRBD1 | - | TRBJ1-1 | TRBV7-2 | CASSLVGQGGTEAFF | TGTGCCAGCAGCTTAGTCGGACAGGGGGGCACTGAAGCTTTCTTT
- | - | TRBJ1-5 | TRBV19 | CASSIDRHQPQHF | TGTGCCAGTAGTATCGACAGGCATCAGCCCCAGCATTTT
TRBD1 | - | TRBJ1-1 | TRBV5-8 | CASSSLGQGNTEAFF | TGTGCCAGCAGCTCCCTGGGACAGGGGAACACTGAAGCTTTCTTT
TRBD2 | - | TRBJ2-7 | TRBV7-9 | CASSTPSGGRYEQYF | TGTGCCAGCAGCACCCCTAGCGGGGGGCGCTACGAGCAGTACTTC
- | - | TRBJ1-2 | TRBV19 | CASSISQMMRAYGYTF | TGTGCCAGTAGTATTTCACAGATGATGAGGGCCTATGGCTACACCTTC
- | few | TRBJ2-7 | TRBV7-9 | CASSKQGGEQYF | TGTGCCAGCAGTAAACAGGGCGGCGAGCAGTACTTC
- | - | TRBJ2-3 | TRBV5-1 | CASSSPTGGPSTDTQYF | TGCGCCAGCAGCTCGCCAACGGGTGGCCCTAGCACAGATACGCAGTATTTT
- | - | TRBJ1-2 | TRBV5-4 | CASSFIGGYTF | TGTGCCAGCAGCTTTATCGGTGGCTACACCTTC
- | - | TRBJ2-2 | TRBV9 | CASSADSQNSGELFF | TGTGCCAGCAGCGCGGACTCTCAGAATTCAGGGGAGCTGTTTTTT
- | few | TRBJ1-5 | TRBV30 | CAWSVTVLRQPQHF | TGTGCCTGGAGTGTTACGGTTTTACGTCAGCCCCAGCATTTT